These 14 T cell receptor beta chains share one sample of origin, sequenced in a study of T cell repertoires in cytomegalovirus infection. TCRdb independently ran MiXCR on the reads; one entry per CDR3 protein. Of about 440,000 distinct CDR3 sequences in the sample, approximately 30% were seen once. The sequenced sample consisted of PBMCs. These receptors were collected from a human donor in good health (CMV status not recorded). Some clones in this sample may be carry-over from other donors' samples.

This clonotype has more than one count but fewer than ten. The genes are TRBV5-1 and TRBJ2-2, with TRBD2 matching over 8 bases. The trim removed 2 bases at V and 5 bases at J, leaving 5 bases unmatched. The V gene's germline CDR1 is SGHRS and CDR2 YFSETQ. The CDR3 has 15 residues. CDR3: CASSLEGLGTGELFF. The CDR3, as DNA: TGCGCCAGCAGCTTAGAGGGACTAGGAACCGGGGAGCTGTTTTTT. Using reference TRBV5-1 and TRBJ2-2 for the parts outside the CDR3, the full variable domain is KAGVTQTPRYLIKTRGQQVTLSCSPISGHRSVSWYQQTPGQGLQFLFEYFSETQRNKGNFPGRFSGRQFSNSRSEMNVSTLELGDSALYLCASSLEGLGTGELFFGEGSRLTVL.

There are a few counts of this clonotype. J is TRBJ1-2 and V is TRBV7-6; unclear D gene. The CDR3 runs 15 residues. Between the trimmed V and J ends, which lost 5 bases and 4 bases, there was a span of 17 bases. CDR1 and CDR2 (germline): SGHVS, FNYEAQ. CDR3 loop: CASSPIVRTTYGYTF. The CDR3 DNA sequence: TGTGCCAGCAGCCCCATAGTGAGGACTACCTATGGCTACACCTTC.

This clonotype was picked up many times. The chain links TRBV12-3 or TRBV12-4 to TRBJ1-2; D gene uncertain. CDR3 length equals 11 residues. Trimming removed 9 bases at V and 6 bases at J, with 11 bases between. The CDR3 DNA reads TGTGCCAGAGGGTCCAAAAATGGCTACACCTTC. Translated: CARGSKNGYTF.

The chain combines TRBV6-1 with TRBJ2-7, with 10 bases identical to TRBD1. J lost 3 bases, V lost 7 bases, and 15 bases had no gene match. The CDR3 is 17 amino acids. Germline CDR1 MNHNS, CDR2 SASEGT. The CDR3 DNA reads as TGTGCCAGCATAATCCCCGGCCGGACAGGGGGTTTCTACGAGCAGTACTTC. This translates into CASIIPGRTGGFYEQYF.

This clonotype was counted once. This CDR3 is missing its conserved last phenylalanine or tryptophan, likely due to a read error. Because the CDR3's place on the DNA is in doubt, the DNA is left out and the CDR3 is given as listed by TCRdb. The chain recombines TRBV7-2 with TRBJ1-2. Inclusive of both ends, the CDR3 amounts to 13 amino acids. Germline lookup yields CDR1 SGHTA and CDR2 FQGNSA. This chain's CDR3 is CASSSGGSYGYTL.

The rearrangement links TRBV20-1 to TRBJ1-2; D uncertain. The CDR3 extends over 13 amino acids. Per germline, CDR1 DFQATT and CDR2 SNEGSKA (reference sequence). Trimming cost V 0 bases and J 4 bases, with 9 bases left between them. The CDR3: CSARDEGIYGYTF. The CDR3, as DNA: TGCAGTGCTAGAGATGAGGGAATCTATGGCTACACCTTC.

The chain is built from TRBV6-2 or TRBV6-3 and TRBJ2-5, with D uncertain. Trimming removed 0 bases from V and 7 bases from J, with 9 bases in between. The CDR3 spans 13 residues. Germline V gene sequence: CDR1 MNHEY, CDR2 SVGEGT. CDR3 amino acids: CASSYSGHGTQYF. The DNA of the CDR3 is TGTGCCAGCAGTTACTCAGGCCACGGGACCCAGTACTTC.

In this sample, this clonotype turned up a few times. The rearrangement links TRBV12-3 or TRBV12-4 to TRBJ1-5; no reliable D call. This CDR3 spans 12 amino acids. V was cut by 3 bases and J by 6 bases, with 6 bases left in between. This CDR3 is CASSFSIQPQHF. For the CDR3, the DNA is TGTGCCAGCAGTTTTTCGATTCAGCCCCAGCATTTT.

This clonotype was counted between two and nine times. The chain couples TRBV27 to TRBJ1-1, with D perhaps TRBD1 (5 bases). Germline-derived CDR1 and CDR2 are MNHEY and SMNVEV (reference sequence). The CDR3 sequence is 16 residues long. Trimming took off 5 bases at V and 3 bases at J, with 19 bases between the two ends. Written as DNA, the CDR3 is TGTGCCAGCAGTGCTTTCCCGGGACGGGGGGACACTGAAGCTTTCTTT. Its translation: CASSAFPGRGDTEAFF.

The count of this clonotype is one. J is TRBJ1-5 and V is TRBV19; D not resolved. CDR1 is LNHDA and CDR2 is SQIVND in the germline V gene (reference sequence). Deletions cut 3 bases from V and 1 base from J, with 10 bases between. The CDR3 has 15 amino acids. In nucleotides, the CDR3 is TGTGCCAGTAGTATCTCTGACAAGAGCAATCAGCCCCAGCATTTT. It encodes CASSISDKSNQPQHF.

The chain uses TRBV28 and TRBJ2-3; D not resolved. The germline V gene encodes CDR1 MDHEN and CDR2 SYDVKM. This CDR3 has 16 residues. V lost 6 bases and J 6 bases, leaving 22 bases between the germline ends. This CDR3 is CASRPNRRSGPDTQYF. The CDR3 DNA reads TGTGCCAGCAGGCCAAACCGACGGTCCGGTCCGGATACGCAGTATTTT.

This clonotype was picked up a small number of times. The chain couples TRBV6-1 to TRBJ2-7, with 10 bases matching TRBD2. This CDR3 contains 14 residues. In germline, CDR1 is MNHNS, CDR2 SASEGT. V was pared by 6 bases and J by 3 bases, with 5 bases of the junction left unmatched. The CDR3 nucleotides read TGTGCCAGCAGCCTGCCTAGCGGGGGCTACGAGCAGTACTTC. It encodes CASSLPSGGYEQYF.

The rearrangement joins TRBV18 to TRBJ2-7; D remains ambiguous. The CDR3 runs to 14 residues. V dropped 2 bases and J dropped 2 bases, with 10 bases sitting between them. Germline CDR1 reads KGHSH; CDR2 reads LQKENI. The CDR3 sequence is CASSPSPIPYEQYF. In nucleotides, the CDR3 is TGTGCCAGCTCACCAAGCCCTATACCCTACGAGCAGTACTTC.

A note on this clonotype: The junction differs from germline at one of its ends, possibly a read error. This sequence joins TRBV7-8 and TRBJ1-1; 9 nucleotides agree with TRBD1. The CDR3 spans 13 residues. Germline V gene lookup returns CDR1 SGHVS and CDR2 FQNEAQ. CDR3 bases: TGTGCCAGCAGCTTGGACAGGGGAACTTACGCTTGCTTT. Translated: CASSLDRGTYACF.